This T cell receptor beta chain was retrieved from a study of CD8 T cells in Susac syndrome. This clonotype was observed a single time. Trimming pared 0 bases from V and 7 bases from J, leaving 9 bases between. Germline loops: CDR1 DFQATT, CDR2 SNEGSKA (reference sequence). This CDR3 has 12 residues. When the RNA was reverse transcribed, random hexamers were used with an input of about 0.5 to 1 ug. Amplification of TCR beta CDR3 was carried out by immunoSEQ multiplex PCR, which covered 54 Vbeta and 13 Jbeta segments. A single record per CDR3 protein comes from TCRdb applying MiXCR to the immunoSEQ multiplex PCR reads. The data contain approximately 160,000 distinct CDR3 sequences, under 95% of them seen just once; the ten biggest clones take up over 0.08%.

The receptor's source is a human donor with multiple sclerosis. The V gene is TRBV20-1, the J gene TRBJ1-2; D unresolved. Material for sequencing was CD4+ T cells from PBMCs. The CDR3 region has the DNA TGCAGTGCTAGAGATGGTAATAGTGGCTACACCTTC. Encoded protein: CSARDGNSGYTF.